This record concerns one TCR beta chain sequence. Its antigen is not identified. Assay: immunoSEQ multiplex PCR; the TCRdb copy retains only in-frame clones and omits some. The table lists 35,000 to 50,000 clones, roughly 77% of them singletons, with about 20% in the top ten. The CDR3 totals 14 residues. V gave up 4 bases and J gave up 4 bases, with 12 bases separating them. Per germline, CDR1 LGHDT and CDR2 YNNKEL (reference sequence). This entry comes from a study of T cell responses to AZD1222 COVID-19 vaccine. Study-wide findings and caveats: Most donors were white British, females outnumbered males, and clonal diversity was possibly underestimated. Only after the peak T cell response were repertoires sampled. Of spike-specific TCRs, nearly half reportedly target regions left unmutated in variants. Among vaccine-associated CD4 TCRs, coverage spanned spike, with dominance at 160-218 and 743-854.

The chain has TRBV3-1 (or the pseudogene TRBV3-2) and TRBJ2-3, with D perhaps matching TRBD2 (5 bases). The sequenced sample was peripheral blood, obtained 28 days after the second dose of the MenACWY control vaccine. This TCR derives from an adult who received the MenACWY meningococcal vaccine as a control. CDR3 sequence: CASSLDGGADTQYF. The CDR3 DNA sequence: TGTGCCAGCAGCCTCGACGGAGGTGCAGATACGCAGTATTTT.